The clone carrying this TCR beta chain came up a few times. The sample belongs to a study of response to subunit inactivated influenza vaccine. This CDR3 is built from 15 residues. From germline, CDR1 is MNHEY and CDR2 SVGEGT. Trimming took off 6 bases at V and 3 bases at J, with 18 bases between the two ends. TCRdb redid the calling of the RT-PCR reads with MiXCR, one entry per CDR3 protein. Among more than 450,000 distinct CDR3 sequences listed, 10% to 12% were seen once. A further study also used this sample, focusing on T cells expressing NK-cell markers. That work states: Researchers built TCR beta cDNA using 5'RACE template switching with UMIs. Several experiments confined sorting to alpha-beta TCR T cells with an anti-gamma-delta TCR antibody.

The clonotype originates from a middle-aged man who received an inactivated influenza vaccine. The chain links TRBV6-2 or TRBV6-3 to TRBJ2-7; TRBD1 or TRBD2 may be the D gene (5 bases each). This specimen was PBMCs from blood, taken on the day of vaccination. The CDR3 reads CASSQEGTPDYEQYF. The CDR3 bases are TGTGCCAGCAGCCAAGAGGGGACCCCGGACTACGAGCAGTACTTC.